This T cell receptor beta chain is drawn from a study of CD8 T cells in Susac syndrome. From blood CD8+ and CD4+ T cells, the TCR beta chain was sequenced. The study used treatment-naive patients who had stable or active relapsing-remitting disease as multiple sclerosis controls. Random hexamers were used to reverse transcribe the RNA input (about 0.5 to 1 ug). TCRdb re-called the immunoSEQ multiplex PCR reads through MiXCR, storing one row per CDR3 protein. The sample gives about 150,000 distinct CDR3 sequences, just under 97% of which show up once; 0.13% to 0.15% is in the top ten. With V trimmed by 4 bases and J by 7 bases, 4 bases remained unmatched. The CDR3 is 13 amino acids. The germline gives CDR1 SNHLY, CDR2 FYNNEI.

The chain has TRBV2 and TRBJ2-1; 7 bases line up with TRBD2. This clonotype originated in a human donor with multiple sclerosis. The sequenced sample was CD8+ T cells from PBMCs. CDR3 sequence reads: CASSALAGNEQFF. As DNA, the CDR3 is TGTGCCAGCAGTGCGTTAGCGGGTAATGAGCAGTTCTTC. The full variable domain, its missing parts supplied by reference TRBV2 and TRBJ2-1, is EPEVTQTPSHQVTQMGQEVILRCVPISNHLYFYWYRQILGQKVEFLVSFYNNEISEKSEIFDDQFSVERPDGSNFTLKIRSTKLEDSAMYFCASSALAGNEQFFGPGTRLTVL.